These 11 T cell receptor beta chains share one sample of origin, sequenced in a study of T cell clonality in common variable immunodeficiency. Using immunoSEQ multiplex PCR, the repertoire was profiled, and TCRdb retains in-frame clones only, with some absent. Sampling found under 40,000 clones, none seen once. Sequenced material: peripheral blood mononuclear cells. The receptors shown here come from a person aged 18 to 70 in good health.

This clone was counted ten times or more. The DNA read from the CDR3 is TGTGCCAGCAGCGTAGAAGGGGCTGGAAACACC. This gives the protein CASSVEGAGNT. The CDR3 in full is CASSVEGAGNTIYF. J is TRBJ1-3 and V is TRBV9; tentative D call: TRBD1 (5 bases). Read data end 3 residues before the CDR3 end; the end is taken from the germline J gene. The germline gives CDR1 SGDLS, CDR2 YYNGEE. Trimming stripped 0 bases from V and 2 bases from J, with 6 bases between. CDR3 size: 14 residues.

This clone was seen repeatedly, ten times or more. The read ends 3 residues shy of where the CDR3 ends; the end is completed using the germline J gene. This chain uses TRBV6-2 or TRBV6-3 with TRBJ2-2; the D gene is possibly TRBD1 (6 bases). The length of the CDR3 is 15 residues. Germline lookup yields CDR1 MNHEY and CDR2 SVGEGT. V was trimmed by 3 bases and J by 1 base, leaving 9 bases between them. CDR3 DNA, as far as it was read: TGTGCCAGCAGTTATGACAGGATGAACACCGGGGAG. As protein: CASSYDRMNTGE. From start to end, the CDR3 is CASSYDRMNTGELFF.

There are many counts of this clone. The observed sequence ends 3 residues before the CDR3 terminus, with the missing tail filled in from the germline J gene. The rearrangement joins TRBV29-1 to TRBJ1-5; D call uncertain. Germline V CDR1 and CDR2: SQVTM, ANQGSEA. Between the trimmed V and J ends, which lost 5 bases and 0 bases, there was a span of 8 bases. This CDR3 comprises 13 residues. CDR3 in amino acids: CSVQEYSNQPQHF. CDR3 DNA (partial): TGCAGCGTTCAGGAATATAGCAATCAGCCC.

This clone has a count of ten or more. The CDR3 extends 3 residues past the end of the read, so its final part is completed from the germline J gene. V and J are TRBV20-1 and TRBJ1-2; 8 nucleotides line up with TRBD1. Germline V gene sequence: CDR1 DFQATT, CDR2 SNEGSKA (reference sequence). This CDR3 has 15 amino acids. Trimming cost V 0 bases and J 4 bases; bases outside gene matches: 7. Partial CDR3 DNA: TGCAGTGCTAGAGATTATCAGGGGGCCGGCTATGGC. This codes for CSARDYQGAGYG. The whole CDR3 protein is CSARDYQGAGYGYTF.

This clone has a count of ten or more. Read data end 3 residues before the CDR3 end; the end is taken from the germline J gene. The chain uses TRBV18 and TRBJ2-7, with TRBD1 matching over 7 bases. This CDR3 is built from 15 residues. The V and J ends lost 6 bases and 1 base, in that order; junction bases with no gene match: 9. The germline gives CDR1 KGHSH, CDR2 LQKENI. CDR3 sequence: CASSLDRVRSYEQYF. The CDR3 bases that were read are TGTGCCAGCTCTTTAGACAGGGTGCGGTCCTACGAG.

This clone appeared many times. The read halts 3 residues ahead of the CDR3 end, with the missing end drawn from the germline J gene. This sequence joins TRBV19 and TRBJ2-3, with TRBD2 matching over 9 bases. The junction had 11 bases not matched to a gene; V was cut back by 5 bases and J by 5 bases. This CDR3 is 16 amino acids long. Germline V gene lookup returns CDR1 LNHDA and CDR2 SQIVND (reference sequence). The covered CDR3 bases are TGTGCCAGTAGTTTTGGGTCTAGCGGGGTGGTAGATACG. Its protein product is CASSFGSSGVVDT. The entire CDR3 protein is CASSFGSSGVVDTQYF.

Partial CDR3 DNA: TGCAGTGCTAGAGAAGTTTTGGGGGGGTCCGAGACC. This translates into CSAREVLGGSET. The full CDR3 sequence reads CSAREVLGGSETQYF. This chain connects TRBV20-1 to TRBJ2-5; TRBD2 matches 7 bases. The sequence runs out 3 residues before the end of the CDR3; the remainder is reconstructed from the germline J gene. The CDR3 length is 15 residues. Germline V lookup: CDR1 DFQATT, CDR2 SNEGSKA (reference sequence). J lost 5 bases, V lost 0 bases, and 9 bases had no gene match.

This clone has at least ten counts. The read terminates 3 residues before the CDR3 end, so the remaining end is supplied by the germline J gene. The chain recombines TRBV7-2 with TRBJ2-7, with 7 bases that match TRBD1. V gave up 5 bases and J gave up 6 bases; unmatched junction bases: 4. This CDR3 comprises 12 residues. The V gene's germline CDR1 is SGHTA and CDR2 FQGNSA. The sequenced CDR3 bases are TGTGCCAGCAGCCGACAGGGCGGCGAG. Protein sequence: CASSRQGGE. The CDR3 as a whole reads CASSRQGGEQYF.

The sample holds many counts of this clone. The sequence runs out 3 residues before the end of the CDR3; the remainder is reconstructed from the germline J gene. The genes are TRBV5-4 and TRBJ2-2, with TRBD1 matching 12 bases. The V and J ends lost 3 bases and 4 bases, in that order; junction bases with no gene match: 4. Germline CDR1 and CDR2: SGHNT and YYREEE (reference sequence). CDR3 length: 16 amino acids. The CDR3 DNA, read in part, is TGTGCCAGCAGCTCGGGACAGGGGGCAATCACCGGGGAG. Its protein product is CASSSGQGAITGE. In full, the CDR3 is CASSSGQGAITGELFF.

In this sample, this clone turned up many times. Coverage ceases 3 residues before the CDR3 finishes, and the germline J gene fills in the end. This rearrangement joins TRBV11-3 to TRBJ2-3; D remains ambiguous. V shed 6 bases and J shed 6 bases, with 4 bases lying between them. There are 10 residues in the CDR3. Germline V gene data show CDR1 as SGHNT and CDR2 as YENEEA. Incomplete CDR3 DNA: TGTGCCAGCAGGTCGGATACG. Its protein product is CASRSDT. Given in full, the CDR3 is CASRSDTQYF.

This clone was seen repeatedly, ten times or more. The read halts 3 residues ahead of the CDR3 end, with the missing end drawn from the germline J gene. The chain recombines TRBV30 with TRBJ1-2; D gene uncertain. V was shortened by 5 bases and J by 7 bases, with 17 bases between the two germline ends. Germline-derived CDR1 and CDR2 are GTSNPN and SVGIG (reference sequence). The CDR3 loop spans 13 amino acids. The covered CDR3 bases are TGTGCCTGGGATATTAATAGGGTGGCTGGC. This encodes CAWDINRVAG. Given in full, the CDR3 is CAWDINRVAGYTF.